This T cell receptor (beta chain) was identified in a study of memory CD4+ T cells and cytomegalovirus serostatus. Study as a whole: Healthy Belgian adult donors included roughly nine CMV-positive and some 24 CMV-negative people.

Trimming cost V 6 bases and J 4 bases, with 15 bases left between them. CDR3 size: 14 residues. From germline, CDR1 is KGHSH and CDR2 LQKENI. TCRdb's copy holds only in-frame clones and misses some; the assay was immunoSEQ multiplex PCR. The profile shows about 60,000 clones, around three quarters of them singletons. Overall study results and limits: Repertoires predicted CMV serostatus with median bootstrapped AUC of 0.95.

The sort gate was single viable CD3+CD4+CD8-CD45RO+ cells for memory CD4+ T cells. Positive selection with CD4 microbeads enriched total CD4+ T cells. As regards this clone: The antigen remains unidentified.

The genes are TRBV18 and TRBJ2-5, with D possibly called TRBD1 or TRBD2 (5 bases each). This TCR was recovered from an adult in good health and CMV-seronegative. Some clones in this sample may be carry-over from other donors' samples. Sequenced input: memory CD4+ T cells from blood. Here the CDR3 reads CASSLRELGETQYF. For the CDR3, the DNA is TGTGCCAGCTCGCTCAGGGAGTTGGGAGAGACCCAGTACTTC.